This TCR beta chain comes out of a study of cytomegalovirus exposure and HLA in healthy donors. Use of 60 Vbeta and 13 Jbeta primers characterized the PCR. TCRdb keeps only in-frame clones here, not all; method: immunoSEQ multiplex PCR. The sample includes fewer than 140,000 clones, over 70% of them seen just once. The sample holds a few counts of this clone. What it binds is unknown. General study findings and limits: In a later analysis, common viral pathogens appeared linked to several of the most significant clusters. Trimming of TCR beta V- and J-genes showed a link, identified in a later analysis, to a missense DCLRE1C variant. Most of the TCR beta V segments (in an earlier analysis) were productive either about 87% or about 30% of the time. Cytomegalovirus association was listed for 150 to 200 TCR beta chains.

Losses at the gene ends were 1 base for V and 0 bases for J; bases not matched to a gene: 3. Germline V CDR1 and CDR2: LGHNA, YSLEER. The CDR3 consists of 15 residues. The receptor was isolated from a boy younger than 18 in good health and CMV-seronegative. Sequenced: PBMCs. The V and J genes are TRBV4-3 and TRBJ2-7; 7 nucleotides align to TRBD1. The CDR3 spells CASSQAGDSSYEQYF. Here the CDR3 DNA reads TGCGCCAGCAGCCAAGCTGGGGACAGCTCCTACGAGCAGTACTTC.